A selection of T cell receptor beta chains follows, all from one sample in a study of neoadjuvant anti-PD-1 for oral cavity cancer. Measured with immunoSEQ multiplex PCR; TCRdb has only the in-frame clones, and not every one. Here the sample spans 33,000 or so clones, about 80% being singletons. Material: PBMCs, obtained after nivolumab (anti-PD-1) treatment. These receptors originate from a person between 40 and 85 years old with oral cavity squamous cell carcinoma. CDR3s leave out the opening cysteine and the closing phenylalanine or tryptophan.

j_call | v_call | cdr3_aa
TRBJ1-5 | TRBV28 | ASSLSLGTADQPQH
TRBJ2-3 | TRBV7-2 | ASSLAFVGLATTDTQY
TRBJ2-1 | TRBV7-9 | ASSPGQGHYNEQF
TRBJ2-5 | TRBV6-1 | ASTGLAGGKGTQY
TRBJ2-2 | TRBV18 | ASSPERVRAGELF
TRBJ1-5 | TRBV29-1 | SGGQGADQPQH
TRBJ1-2 | TRBV5-4 | ASSGTGELFYGYT
TRBJ1-1 | TRBV19 | ASSAGTPGTEAF
TRBJ2-7 | TRBV21-1 | ASSSRDRGREQY
TRBJ1-1 | TRBV11-2 | ASSLDSTALNTEAF
TRBJ1-1 | TRBV29-1 | SVGSDRGASTF
TRBJ1-3 | TRBV19 | ASRGSSGNTIY
TRBJ1-2 | TRBV7-9 | ASSLALADYGYT
. | TRBV5-1 | ASSLGGQGSRNEQY
TRBJ2-2 | TRBV14 | ASSQTGTANTGELF
TRBJ1-1 | TRBV19 | ASSQGVGEAF
TRBJ2-1 | TRBV10-2 | AILQGLSSYNEQF
TRBJ1-2 | TRBV29-1 | SAGDRGGYGYT
TRBJ2-2 | TRBV6-1 | ASSEVPVGWPGELF
TRBJ1-1 | TRBV4-3 | ASSQEIRGPAF
TRBJ1-4 | TRBV27 | ASSAGTGFGKLF
TRBJ2-2 | TRBV5-4 | ASSSAGGRSTGELF
TRBJ1-6 | TRBV6-5 | ASSYNGAGYNSPLH
TRBJ2-6 | TRBV5-1 | ASSLGGTDSGANVLT
TRBJ1-1 | TRBV19 | ASSPPAGERAF
TRBJ1-4 | TRBV7-9 | ASSRDLPGEKLF
TRBJ2-7 | TRBV11-2 | ASSSRGVPSYEQY
TRBJ1-6 | TRBV6-5 | ASSYRTENSPLH
TRBJ2-1 | TRBV6-4 | ASSELLALNEQF
TRBJ2-2 | TRBV5-5 | ASSGGRANTGELF
TRBJ2-3 | TRBV7-2 | ASSLTTGGGLVNTQY
TRBJ1-2 | TRBV28 | ASSLFGQGVDGYT